Below, 3 T cell receptor beta chains from the same sample are listed, as sequenced in a study of blood T cell repertoires in COVID-19. Some clones are missing from TCRdb's copy, which holds only in-frame ones; the method was immunoSEQ multiplex PCR. The profile shows fewer than 200,000 clones, 84% of them singletons. Sequenced: peripheral blood. The source is a man in his forties or fifties who had recovered from COVID-19.

The J gene is TRBJ2-2, the V gene TRBV11-2; 8 nucleotides agree with TRBD2. Trimming at V came to 3 bases and at J to 7 bases, leaving 1 base not matched to a gene. CDR1 SGHAT and CDR2 FQNNGV come from the germline V gene. This CDR3 spans 13 amino acids. Here the CDR3 DNA reads TGTGCCAGCAGCTTCGCGGGGGGCGGGGAGCTGTTTTTT. Translating gives CASSFAGGGELFF.

This chain uses TRBV11-3 with TRBJ1-1, with 9 bases fitting TRBD1. The germline CDR1 and CDR2 sequences are SGHNT and YENEEA. J gave up 3 bases and V 5 bases, and 4 bases lay outside the gene matches. The CDR3 is 14 residues long. The CDR3 sequence: CASSTRQGDTEAFF. The CDR3 DNA follows: TGTGCCAGCAGCACAAGACAGGGGGACACTGAAGCTTTCTTT. The variable domain in full, completed from reference TRBV11-3 and TRBJ1-1, reads EAGVVQSPRYKIIEKKQPVAFWCNPISGHNTLYWYLQNLGQGPELLIRYENEEAVDDSQLPKDRFSAERLKGVDSTLKIQPAELGDSAVYLCASSTRQGDTEAFFGQGTRLTVV.

This clone came up a few times. The genes are TRBV3-1 (or the pseudogene TRBV3-2) and TRBJ2-7; 7 bases are a match to TRBD2. J was trimmed by 5 bases and V by 0 bases; bases with no gene match: 7. This CDR3 is 15 amino acids long. From germline, CDR1 is LGHDT and CDR2 YNNKEL (reference sequence). The CDR3 here is CASSQDLGGGDEQYF. Written as DNA, the CDR3 is TGTGCCAGCAGCCAAGATTTGGGGGGAGGGGACGAGCAGTACTTC.